A selection of T cell receptor beta chains follows, all from one sample in a study of blood T cell repertoires in COVID-19. The method was immunoSEQ multiplex PCR; TCRdb's version includes in-frame clones alone and lacks a portion of them. The sample consists of approximately 230,000 clones, under 90% of them appearing once. The material sequenced was PBMCs or T cells enriched from blood (not recorded which). Source of these receptors: a man between 40 and 49 years old who had recovered from COVID-19. The CDR3 runs from the conserved cysteine through the conserved F or W. D genes are given only for firm matches. The size field is filled for only some rows; it gives once, few, many or a size class.

14	TRBJ1-6	.	.	TRBV28	TGTGCCAGCCGCTCGGGGATTTGGAATTCACCCCTCCACTTT	CASRSGIWNSPLHF
16	TRBJ1-2	.	.	TRBV5-1	TGCGCCAGCAGCTGGGGGACAACACCGCGTGACTATGGCTACACCTTC	CASSWGTTPRDYGYTF
17	TRBJ2-7	TRBD2	.	TRBV15	TGTGCCACCAGCAGTCCCGTCATAGCGGGAGTAACCTACGAGCAGTACTTC	CATSSPVIAGVTYEQYF
12	TRBJ1-1	.	.	TRBV11-1	TGTGCCAGCAGCTCGTCAGGGTCTGAAGCTTTCTTT	CASSSSGSEAFF
17	TRBJ1-1	TRBD1	.	TRBV7-9	TGTGCCAGCAGCTTTTTAGGACAGGGGGCGCGAAACACTGAAGCTTTCTTT	CASSFLGQGARNTEAFF
14	TRBJ1-2	.	.	TRBV3-1/TRBV3-2	TGTGCCAGCAGCCAAGAGGGAGGGACCTATGGCTACACCTTC	CASSQEGGTYGYTF
16	TRBJ2-7	TRBD1	.	TRBV27	TGTGCCAGCAGACCCCGGGACAGGACTCCCCTATACGAGCAGTACTTC	CASRPRDRTPLYEQYF
14	TRBJ1-2	.	.	TRBV5-1	TGCGCCAGCAGCTTGGAAGAGGGTATCTATGGCTACACCTTC	CASSLEEGIYGYTF
12	TRBJ1-2	.	.	TRBV30	TGTGCCTGGAGTGCCAGGGCTCCTGGCTACACCTTC	CAWSARAPGYTF
14	TRBJ2-1	.	.	TRBV11-3	TGTGCCAGCAGCGCCGCGGGGGCCCACAATGAGCAGTTCTTC	CASSAAGAHNEQFF
14	TRBJ2-2	TRBD2	.	TRBV7-9	TGTGCCAGCAGCTCGGGACTAGTCACCGGGGAGCTGTTTTTT	CASSSGLVTGELFF
13	TRBJ2-1	.	.	TRBV10-3	TGTGCCATCAGTTTCGACACCGACAATGAGCAGTTCTTC	CAISFDTDNEQFF
16	TRBJ1-5	.	.	TRBV19	TGTGCCAGTAGTATGGGTACAGGGTTCGCTAATCAGCCCCAGCATTTT	CASSMGTGFANQPQHF
15	TRBJ1-4	TRBD1	once	TRBV10-2	TGCGCCAGCAGTGAGCCTGGACAGGGTAGTGAAAAACTGTTTTTT	CASSEPGQGSEKLFF
14	TRBJ2-5	TRBD1	.	TRBV5-1	TGCGCCAGCAGCGATGGGACAGGGCAAGAGACCCAGTACTTC	CASSDGTGQETQYF
20	TRBJ1-6	TRBD1	.	TRBV12-5	TGTGCTAGTGGTTTTGGCCCGCCGGGCAGGGGGCTATTATATAATTCACCCCTCCACTTT	CASGFGPPGRGLLYNSPLHF
18	TRBJ1-3	.	few	TRBV28	TGTGCCAGCAGTTCTCAATTGTGGGCGCGATATTATGGAAACACCATATATTTT	CASSSQLWARYYGNTIYF
15	TRBJ1-3	.	.	TRBV27	TGTGCCAGCAGGGCCCAGGGAGGAACTGGAAACACCATATATTTT	CASRAQGGTGNTIYF
15	TRBJ1-3	TRBD1	.	TRBV9	TGTGCCAGCAGCGCCGGACAGGGAATTGGAAACACCATATATTTT	CASSAGQGIGNTIYF
15	TRBJ2-1	TRBD2	.	TRBV5-4	TGTGCCAGCAGGGGTAGCGGGGGGGCCTCCAATGAGCAGTTCTTC	CASRGSGGASNEQFF
15	TRBJ2-1	TRBD2	.	TRBV7-8	TGTGCCAGCAGCCCCACTAGCGGAGGGAACAATGAGCAGTTCTTC	CASSPTSGGNNEQFF
13	TRBJ2-5	.	.	TRBV19	TGTGCCAGTAGTCAAGGGAGGGGGGAGACCCAGTACTTC	CASSQGRGETQYF
15	TRBJ1-5	.	.	TRBV21-1	TGTGCCAGCAGCAAAGCAAGGGGGCGCAATCAGCCCCAGCATTTT	CASSKARGRNQPQHF
16	TRBJ2-7	.	.	TRBV4-1	TGCGCCAGCAGCCAAGAGGCCGGACTGAGCTCCTACGAGCAGTACTTC	CASSQEAGLSSYEQYF
12	TRBJ2-3	.	.	TRBV11-3	TGTGCCAGCAGCTCGCAGGGGGATACGCAGTATTTT	CASSSQGDTQYF
11	TRBJ2-7	.	.	TRBV30	TGTGCCTGGAGTGTACGGAGGGAGCAGTACTTC	CAWSVRREQYF
13	TRBJ2-1	.	.	TRBV24-1	TGTGCCACCTCCCCGGGACATAACAATGAGCAGTTCTTC	CATSPGHNNEQFF
12	TRBJ1-6	.	.	TRBV28	TGTGCCAGCATCGGAGGAAATTCACCCCTCCACTTT	CASIGGNSPLHF
12	TRBJ2-7	TRBD2	.	TRBV12-3/TRBV12-4	TGTGCCAGCAGTTCCGGGGGGTACGAGCAGTACTTC	CASSSGGYEQYF